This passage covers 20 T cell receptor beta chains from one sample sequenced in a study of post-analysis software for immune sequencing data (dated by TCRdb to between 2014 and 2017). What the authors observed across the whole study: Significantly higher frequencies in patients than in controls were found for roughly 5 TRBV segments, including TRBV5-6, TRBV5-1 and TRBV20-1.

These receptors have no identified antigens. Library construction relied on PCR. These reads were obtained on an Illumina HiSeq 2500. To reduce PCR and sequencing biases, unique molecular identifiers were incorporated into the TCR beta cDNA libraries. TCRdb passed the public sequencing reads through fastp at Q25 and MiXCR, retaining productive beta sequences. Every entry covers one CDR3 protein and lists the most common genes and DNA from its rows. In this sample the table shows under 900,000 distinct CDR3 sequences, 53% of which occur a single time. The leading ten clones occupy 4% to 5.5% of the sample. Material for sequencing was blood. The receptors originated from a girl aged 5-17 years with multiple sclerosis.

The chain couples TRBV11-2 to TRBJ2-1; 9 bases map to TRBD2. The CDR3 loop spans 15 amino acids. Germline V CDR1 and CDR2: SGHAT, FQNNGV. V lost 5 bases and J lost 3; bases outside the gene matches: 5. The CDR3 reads CASSPGTSNYNEQFF. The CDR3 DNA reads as TGTGCCAGCAGCCCAGGGACTAGCAACTACAATGAGCAGTTCTTC.

The CDR3, as DNA: TGCGCCAGCAGGGTCCCCGAAACCGGGACTAGCGGCTTTCAGTACTTC. This codes for CASRVPETGTSGFQYF. This chain joins TRBV5-1 and TRBJ2-5, with TRBD2 matching over 11 bases. The CDR3 totals 16 residues. Trimming took 5 bases from V and 11 from J; bases not matched to a gene: 17. Looked up from germline, CDR1 is SGHRS and CDR2 is YFSETQ.

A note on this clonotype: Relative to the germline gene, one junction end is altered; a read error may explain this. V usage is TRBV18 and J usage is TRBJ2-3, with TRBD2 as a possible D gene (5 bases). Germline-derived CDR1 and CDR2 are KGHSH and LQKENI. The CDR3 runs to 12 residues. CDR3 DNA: TGTGTCAGCTCACCACGGAGGGATACGCAGTATTTT. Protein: CVSSPRRDTQYF.

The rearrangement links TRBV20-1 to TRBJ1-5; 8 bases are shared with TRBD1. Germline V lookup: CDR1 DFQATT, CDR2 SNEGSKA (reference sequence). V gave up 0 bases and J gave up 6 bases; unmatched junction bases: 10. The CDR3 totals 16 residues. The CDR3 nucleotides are TGCAGTGCTAGAGACTTGAGGACAGGGTCAGGTCAGCCCCAGCATTTT. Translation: CSARDLRTGSGQPQHF.

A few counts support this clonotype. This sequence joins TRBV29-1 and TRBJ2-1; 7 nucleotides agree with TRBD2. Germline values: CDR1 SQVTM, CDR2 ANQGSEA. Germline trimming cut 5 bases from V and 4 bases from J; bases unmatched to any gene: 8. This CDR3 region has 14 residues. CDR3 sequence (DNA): TGCAGCGTTCATGGGAGGGAAGCTTACAATGAGCAGTTCTTC. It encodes CSVHGREAYNEQFF.

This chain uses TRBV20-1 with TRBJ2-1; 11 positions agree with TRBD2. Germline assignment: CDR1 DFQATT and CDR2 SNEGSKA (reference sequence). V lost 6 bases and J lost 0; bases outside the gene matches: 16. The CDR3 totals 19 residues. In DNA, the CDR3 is TGCAGTGCGCTGCCCGGGACTAGCGGCTTAAGGAGCTCCTACAATGAGCAGTTCTTC. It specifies CSALPGTSGLRSSYNEQFF.

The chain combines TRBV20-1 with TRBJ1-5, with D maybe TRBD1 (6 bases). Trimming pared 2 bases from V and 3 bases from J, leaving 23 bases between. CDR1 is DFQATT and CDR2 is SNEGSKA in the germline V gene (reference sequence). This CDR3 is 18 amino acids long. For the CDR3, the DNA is TGCAGTGCTAGAATCCTACAGGGACCCATCCACCACAATCAGCCCCAGCATTTT. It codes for CSARILQGPIHHNQPQHF.

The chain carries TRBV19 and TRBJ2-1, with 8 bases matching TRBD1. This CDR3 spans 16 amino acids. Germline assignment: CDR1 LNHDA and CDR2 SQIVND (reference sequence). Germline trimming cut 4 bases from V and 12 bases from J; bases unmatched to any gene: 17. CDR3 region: CASSTPGQAYNERQFF. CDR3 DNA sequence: TGTGCCAGTAGTACGCCGGGACAGGCCTACAATGAGCGGCAGTTCTTC.

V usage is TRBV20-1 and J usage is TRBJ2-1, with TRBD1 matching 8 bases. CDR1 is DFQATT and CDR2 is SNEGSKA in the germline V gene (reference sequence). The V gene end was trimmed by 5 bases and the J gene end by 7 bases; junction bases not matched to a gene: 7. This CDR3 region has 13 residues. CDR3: CSADGQGVNEQFF. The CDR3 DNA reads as TGCAGTGCTGACGGACAGGGTGTTAATGAGCAGTTCTTC.

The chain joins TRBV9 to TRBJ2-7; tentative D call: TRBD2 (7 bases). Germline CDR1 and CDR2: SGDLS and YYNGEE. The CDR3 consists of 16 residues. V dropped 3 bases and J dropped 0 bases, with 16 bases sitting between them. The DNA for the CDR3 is TGTGCCAGCAGCGCCCAAGGGGGGGCCGGCTCCTACGAGCAGTACTTC. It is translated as CASSAQGGAGSYEQYF.

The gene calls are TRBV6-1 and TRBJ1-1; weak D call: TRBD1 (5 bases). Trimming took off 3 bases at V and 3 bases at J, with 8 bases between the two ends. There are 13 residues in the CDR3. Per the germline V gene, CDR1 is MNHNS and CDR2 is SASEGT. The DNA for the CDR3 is TGTGCCAGCAGTGACGGGGCAGACACTGAAGCTTTCTTT. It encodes CASSDGADTEAFF.

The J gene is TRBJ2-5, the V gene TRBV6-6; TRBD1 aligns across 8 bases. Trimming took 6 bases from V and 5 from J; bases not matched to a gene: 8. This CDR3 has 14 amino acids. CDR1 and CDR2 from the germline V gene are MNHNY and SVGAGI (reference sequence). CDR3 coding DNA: TGTGCCAGCAGAGGGACAGGTCGAACGGAGACCCAGTACTTC. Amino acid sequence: CASRGTGRTETQYF.

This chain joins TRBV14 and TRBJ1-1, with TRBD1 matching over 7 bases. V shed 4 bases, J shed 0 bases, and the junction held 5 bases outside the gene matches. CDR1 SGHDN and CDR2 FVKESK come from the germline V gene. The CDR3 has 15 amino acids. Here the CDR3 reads CASSLPTGLNTEAFF. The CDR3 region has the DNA TGTGCCAGCAGCCTCCCGACAGGGTTGAACACTGAAGCTTTCTTT.

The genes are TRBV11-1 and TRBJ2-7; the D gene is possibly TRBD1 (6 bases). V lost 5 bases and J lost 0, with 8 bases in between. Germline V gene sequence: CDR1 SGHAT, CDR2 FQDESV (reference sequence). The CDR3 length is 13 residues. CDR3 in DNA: TGTGCCAGCAGCACGGACAGCTCCTACGAGCAGTACTTC. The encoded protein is CASSTDSSYEQYF.

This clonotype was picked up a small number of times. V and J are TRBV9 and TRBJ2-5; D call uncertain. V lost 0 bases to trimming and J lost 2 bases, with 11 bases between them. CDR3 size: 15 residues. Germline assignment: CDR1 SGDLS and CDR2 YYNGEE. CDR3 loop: CASSVGHTPQETQYF. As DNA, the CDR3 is TGTGCCAGCAGCGTAGGCCACACTCCTCAAGAGACCCAGTACTTC.

CDR3 amino acids: CASSTSPKDYEQYF. CDR3 nucleotides: TGTGCCAGCAGCACTTCCCCAAAGGACTACGAGCAGTACTTC. The chain joins TRBV9 to TRBJ2-5; D is ambiguous. The J call may be incorrect, as the DNA end agrees better with TRBJ2-7. This CDR3 spans 14 amino acids. The V gene's germline CDR1 is SGDLS and CDR2 YYNGEE.

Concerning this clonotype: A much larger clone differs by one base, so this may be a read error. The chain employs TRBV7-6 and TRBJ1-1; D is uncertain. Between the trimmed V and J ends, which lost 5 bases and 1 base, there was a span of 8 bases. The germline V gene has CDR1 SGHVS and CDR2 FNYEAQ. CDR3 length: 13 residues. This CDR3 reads CASSQTRNTEAFF. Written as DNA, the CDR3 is TGTGCCAGCAGCCAAACAAGGAACACTGAAGCTTTCTTT.

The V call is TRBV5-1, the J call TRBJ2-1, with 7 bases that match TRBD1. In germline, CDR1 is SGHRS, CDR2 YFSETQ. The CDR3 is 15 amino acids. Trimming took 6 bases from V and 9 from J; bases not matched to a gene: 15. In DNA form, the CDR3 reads TGCGCCAGCAAGGGTCAGGGGGTAAATGGAGGTGAGCAGTTCTTC. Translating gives CASKGQGVNGGEQFF.

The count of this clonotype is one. CDR3 nucleotide sequence: TGTGCCACGTCGGGGACAGGGGTTTCCGAGCAGTACTTC. It codes for CATSGTGVSEQYF. The gene calls are TRBV10-3 and TRBJ2-5; 10 nucleotides align to TRBD1. The DNA end is a closer match to TRBJ2-7, so the J assignment may be wrong. The CDR3 is 13 residues long. Looked up from germline, CDR1 is ENHRY and CDR2 is SYGVKD.

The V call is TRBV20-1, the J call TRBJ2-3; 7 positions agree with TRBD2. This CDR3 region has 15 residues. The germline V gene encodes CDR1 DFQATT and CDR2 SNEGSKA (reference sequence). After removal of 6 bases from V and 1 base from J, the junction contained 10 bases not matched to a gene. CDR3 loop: CSAARLAQGTDTQYF. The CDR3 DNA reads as TGCAGTGCGGCCCGACTAGCCCAGGGCACAGATACGCAGTATTTT.